These 30 T cell receptor beta chains were sequenced from one sample in a study of OX40 agonist ivuxolimab in advanced cancers. Assay: immunoSEQ multiplex PCR; the TCRdb copy retains only in-frame clones and omits some. The sample holds 55,000 to 70,000 clones, 84% seen once. Source: CD4+ or CD8+ T cells sorted from blood, taken in a trial of the OX40 agonist ivuxolimab. The receptors derive from an adult with an advanced solid tumor such as melanoma, head and neck, liver or kidney cancer.

The gene calls are TRBV19 and TRBJ1-1, with D perhaps matching TRBD1 (5 bases). In germline, CDR1 is LNHDA, CDR2 SQIVND (reference sequence). The CDR3 totals 13 residues. V was shortened by 5 bases and J by 4 bases, with 11 bases between the two germline ends. The CDR3 sequence is CASSLQGGTEAFF. The CDR3 region has the DNA TGTGCCAGTAGTCTCCAGGGAGGCACTGAAGCTTTCTTT.

The chain carries TRBV2 and TRBJ1-6; 7 bases match TRBD1. CDR3 size: 17 residues. V shed 6 bases, J shed 1 base, and the junction held 9 bases outside the gene matches. Germline V lookup: CDR1 SNHLY, CDR2 FYNNEI. This CDR3 is CASRPGTARSYNSPLHF. CDR3 coding DNA: TGTGCCAGCAGACCCGGGACAGCACGGTCCTATAATTCACCCCTCCACTTT.

The CDR3 nucleotides read TGTGCCAGCAGCCGACAGGGGGAGACCCAGTACTTC. It codes for CASSRQGETQYF. V usage is TRBV6-5 and J usage is TRBJ2-5; 8 bases fit TRBD1. Trimming removed 6 bases from V and 5 bases from J; junction bases left unmatched: 2. The CDR3 loop spans 12 amino acids. Germline values: CDR1 MNHEY, CDR2 SVGAGI.

The V and J genes are TRBV28 and TRBJ1-2; D might be TRBD1 (6 bases). The CDR3 has 14 amino acids. The germline V and J ends were trimmed by 5 bases and 8 bases, with 18 bases remaining between them. Germline CDR1 and CDR2: MDHEN and SYDVKM. For the CDR3, the DNA is TGTGCCAGCAGTCCCACAGGGAGTCTAGGAGGCTACACCTTC. Protein product: CASSPTGSLGGYTF.

The V call is TRBV19, the J call TRBJ1-5; no clear D gene. Trimming took off 5 bases at V and 4 bases at J, with 9 bases between the two ends. There are 13 residues in the CDR3. Germline values: CDR1 LNHDA, CDR2 SQIVND (reference sequence). Here the CDR3 DNA reads TGTGCCAGTAGTCGTACGGAAAATCAGCCCCAGCATTTT. It encodes CASSRTENQPQHF.

The chain employs TRBV4-2 and TRBJ1-1; no clear D. Germline loops: CDR1 LGHNA, CDR2 YNFKEQ. The CDR3 is 13 residues long. The V end was cut by 6 bases, the J end by 0 bases, with 8 bases between. CDR3 region: CASSLALNTEAFF. The DNA of the CDR3 is TGTGCCAGCAGTCTGGCGCTGAACACTGAAGCTTTCTTT.

The rearrangement links TRBV7-9 to TRBJ2-5; 8 bases match TRBD1. CDR1 is SEHNR, CDR2 FQNEAQ, per germline (reference sequence). The CDR3 covers 16 residues. The J segment lost 1 base and the V segment lost 3 bases, leaving 7 bases of the junction unmatched. The CDR3 spells CASSFLRQGPQETQYF. The CDR3 DNA reads TGTGCCAGCAGCTTTCTACGACAGGGGCCCCAAGAGACCCAGTACTTC.

The V gene is TRBV5-1, the J gene TRBJ1-3; 7 nucleotides match TRBD1. This CDR3 is built from 16 residues. Germline V lookup: CDR1 SGHRS, CDR2 YFSETQ. V was pared by 0 bases and J by 0 bases, with 3 bases of the junction left unmatched. As DNA, the CDR3 is TGCGCCAGCAGCTTGGCCAGGGGGGCCTCTGGAAACACCATATATTTT. Residues: CASSLARGASGNTIYF.

The chain couples TRBV28 to TRBJ1-2, with TRBD1 matching 7 bases. The CDR3 loop spans 15 amino acids. In germline, CDR1 is MDHEN, CDR2 SYDVKM. V gave up 7 bases and J gave up 8 bases; unmatched junction bases: 16. The CDR3 nucleotides are TGTGCCAGCACCCTCGGACAGGTTGGATTGAGGGGCTACACCTTC. It yields the protein CASTLGQVGLRGYTF.

V and J are TRBV19 and TRBJ2-1, with 8 bases lining up with TRBD2. Germline CDR1 reads LNHDA; CDR2 reads SQIVND (reference sequence). J was trimmed by 4 bases and V by 3 bases; bases with no gene match: 2. CDR3 length equals 14 residues. CDR3 sequence reads: CASSIGGGYNEQFF. The CDR3 DNA reads as TGTGCCAGTAGTATTGGCGGGGGGTACAATGAGCAGTTCTTC.

The chain uses TRBV5-6 and TRBJ1-6, with 8 bases that match TRBD1. J was trimmed by 9 bases and V by 1 base; bases with no gene match: 6. The CDR3 consists of 15 residues. The V gene's germline CDR1 is SGHDT and CDR2 YYEEEE. This CDR3 is CASSLLRTGFSPLHF. The DNA of the CDR3 is TGTGCCAGCAGCTTGCTTCGGACAGGGTTTTCACCCCTCCACTTT.

J is TRBJ1-6 and V is TRBV2; perhaps TRBD1 as D (6 bases). CDR3 length: 15 amino acids. Germline V gene lookup returns CDR1 SNHLY and CDR2 FYNNEI. Trimming removed 7 bases from V and 9 bases from J, with 19 bases in between. The DNA of the CDR3 is TGTGCCAGCAATGTCTTCCCAGGGGCAGCTTCACCCCTCCACTTT. Translation gives CASNVFPGAASPLHF. The entire variable domain, with the rest obtained from reference TRBV2 and TRBJ1-6, is as follows: EPEVTQTPSHQVTQMGQEVILRCVPISNHLYFYWYRQILGQKVEFLVSFYNNEISEKSEIFDDQFSVERPDGSNFTLKIRSTKLEDSAMYFCASNVFPGAASPLHFGNGTRLTVT.

This chain's CDR3 is CASSLISGGQETQYF. The DNA for the CDR3 is TGCGCCAGCAGCTTGATTAGCGGGGGACAAGAGACCCAGTACTTC. The V and J genes are TRBV5-1 and TRBJ2-5, with TRBD2 identical over 9 bases. Unmatched junction bases numbered 3, after V lost 1 base and J lost 2 bases. CDR3 size: 15 residues. Germline V gene data show CDR1 as SGHRS and CDR2 as YFSETQ.

The chain employs TRBV9 and TRBJ1-2; 7 bases map to TRBD1. Germline CDR1 SGDLS, CDR2 YYNGEE. The CDR3 contains 14 residues. The V gene end was trimmed by 0 bases and the J gene end by 2 bases; junction bases not matched to a gene: 1. CDR3 residues: CASSVAQGNYGYTF. For the CDR3, the DNA is TGTGCCAGCAGCGTAGCACAGGGGAACTATGGCTACACCTTC.

The V gene is TRBV19, the J gene TRBJ2-3, with D possibly TRBD1 on 5 matching bases. The germline V gene has CDR1 LNHDA and CDR2 SQIVND (reference sequence). There are 15 residues in the CDR3. V was clipped by 3 bases and J by 1 base, with 11 bases between them. The CDR3 DNA sequence: TGTGCCAGTAGTATTCAGGGAAGGGGCACAGATACGCAGTATTTT. This sequence encodes CASSIQGRGTDTQYF.

This sequence joins TRBV2 and TRBJ2-2, with 10 bases aligning to TRBD2. Per the germline V gene, CDR1 is SNHLY and CDR2 is FYNNEI. The CDR3 length is 15 residues. The V and J ends lost 8 bases and 5 bases, in that order; junction bases with no gene match: 8. The CDR3 loop reads CASLERGGLTGELFF. Written as DNA, the CDR3 is TGTGCCAGCCTCGAGCGGGGGGGCCTTACCGGGGAGCTGTTTTTT. Complete variable domain (other parts from reference TRBV2 and TRBJ2-2): EPEVTQTPSHQVTQMGQEVILRCVPISNHLYFYWYRQILGQKVEFLVSFYNNEISEKSEIFDDQFSVERPDGSNFTLKIRSTKLEDSAMYFCASLERGGLTGELFFGEGSRLTVL.

This clone appeared a few times. V usage is TRBV6-5 and J usage is TRBJ1-1, with D unclear. The V gene lost 2 bases and the J gene lost 5 bases, with 9 bases spanning the gap. The V gene's germline CDR1 is MNHEY and CDR2 SVGAGI. This CDR3 spans 13 amino acids. The CDR3 loop reads CASSYPGRTEAFF. The CDR3 nucleotides read TGTGCCAGCAGTTACCCGGGAAGAACTGAAGCTTTCTTT.

This chain connects TRBV27 to TRBJ1-4; 9 bases map to TRBD1. The germline CDR1 and CDR2 sequences are MNHEY and SMNVEV (reference sequence). V lost 2 bases and J lost 10; bases outside the gene matches: 8. CDR3 size: 15 residues. The CDR3 here is CASSLETGQGRKLFF. In DNA form, the CDR3 reads TGTGCCAGCAGTTTAGAGACGGGACAGGGTAGAAAACTGTTTTTT.

This chain uses TRBV18 with TRBJ2-5; the match to TRBD1 covers 12 bases. The V segment lost 4 bases and the J segment 4 bases; nucleotides outside the gene matches: 10. The CDR3 length is 17 residues. CDR1 is KGHSH, CDR2 LQKENI, per germline. The CDR3 nucleotides read TGTGCCAGCTCACGCAGTCGGGGACAGGGGGCCTTAGAGACCCAGTACTTC. Translation gives CASSRSRGQGALETQYF.

The V call is TRBV18, the J call TRBJ2-7; D uncertain. Trimming pared 2 bases from V and 0 bases from J, leaving 11 bases between. This CDR3 contains 15 residues. The germline V gene has CDR1 KGHSH and CDR2 LQKENI. The CDR3 sequence is CASSPTLTASYEQYF. The CDR3 coding sequence is TGTGCCAGCTCACCAACGTTAACAGCCTCCTACGAGCAGTACTTC.

Only a few counts were recorded for this clone. The CDR3 region is CASSHIGRGGEQYF. CDR3 bases: TGTGCCAGCAGCCATATAGGTCGGGGGGGCGAGCAGTACTTC. The rearrangement joins TRBV14 to TRBJ2-7; 8 bases map to TRBD2. V shed 3 bases and J 6 bases; nucleotides not matched to a gene: 7. The germline CDR1 and CDR2 sequences are SGHDN and FVKESK. The CDR3 is made up of 14 amino acids.

V usage is TRBV5-1 and J usage is TRBJ2-5, with unresolved D. The ends were cut back, 4 bases at V and 0 bases at J, with 4 bases in the middle. The CDR3 runs to 12 residues. Per germline, CDR1 SGHRS and CDR2 YFSETQ. In DNA, the CDR3 is TGCGCCAGCAGCCTGGACCAAGAGACCCAGTACTTC. Residues: CASSLDQETQYF.

This clone was seen a single time. The V gene is TRBV5-4, the J gene TRBJ2-7; D uncertain. Trimming cost V 4 bases and J 7 bases, with 12 bases left between them. CDR1 is SGHNT, CDR2 YYREEE, per germline (reference sequence). The CDR3 runs to 12 residues. CDR3 nucleotide sequence: TGTGCCAGCAGCAACTCTATGGAGGAGCAGTACTTC. Its translation is CASSNSMEEQYF. Supplemented by reference TRBV5-4 and TRBJ2-7, the full variable domain reads ETGVTQSPTHLIKTRGQQVTLRCSSQSGHNTVSWYQQALGQGPQFIFQYYREEENGRGNFPPRFSGLQFPNYSSELNVNALELDDSALYLCASSNSMEEQYFGPGTRLTVT.

J is TRBJ2-7 and V is TRBV7-9; 8 nucleotides align to TRBD2. The CDR3 has 15 residues. The trim removed 5 bases at V and 4 bases at J, leaving 10 bases unmatched. Germline loops: CDR1 SEHNR, CDR2 FQNEAQ (reference sequence). The CDR3 DNA follows: TGTGCCAGCAGCCCCTCGGCGGGGGGTTATTACGAGCAGTACTTC. Protein product: CASSPSAGGYYEQYF.

This clone was detected a few times. Other nucleotide sequences from this sample produce the same CDR3. CDR3: CASSRSSGGHNEQFF. The CDR3 DNA follows: TGTGCCAGCAGCCGATCTAGCGGGGGGCACAATGAGCAGTTCTTC. The J gene is TRBJ2-1, the V gene TRBV7-3, with 11 bases aligning to TRBD2. There are 15 residues in the CDR3. V was pared by 5 bases and J by 5 bases, with 5 bases of the junction left unmatched. The V gene's germline CDR1 is SGHTA and CDR2 FQGTGA.

The V and J genes are TRBV6-1 and TRBJ2-7; TRBD2 matches at 7 bases. The CDR3 covers 16 residues. The J segment lost 5 bases and the V segment lost 0 bases, leaving 10 bases of the junction unmatched. CDR1 MNHNS and CDR2 SASEGT come from the germline V gene. The CDR3 DNA follows: TGTGCCAGCAGTGAAGCGGGGGGGAAGATTTCGGACGAGCAGTACTTC. Its translation: CASSEAGGKISDEQYF.

This chain connects TRBV19 to TRBJ1-5, with D possibly matching TRBD1 (5 bases). Trimming left V 5 bases short and J 0 bases short, with 20 bases between. Per germline, CDR1 LNHDA and CDR2 SQIVND (reference sequence). The CDR3 consists of 18 residues. Here the CDR3 reads CASSRDPGNYYSNQPQHF. For the CDR3, the DNA is TGTGCCAGTAGTCGGGACCCGGGAAATTATTATAGCAATCAGCCCCAGCATTTT.

The chain has TRBV5-4 and TRBJ2-5, with TRBD2 as a possible D gene (6 bases). V shed 0 bases and J shed 11 bases, with 17 bases lying between them. CDR3 size: 14 residues. The germline V gene encodes CDR1 SGHNT and CDR2 YYREEE (reference sequence). The CDR3 bases are TGTGCCAGCAGCTTGGGTCCAGTTACGGGGGAGCAGTACTTC. It is translated as CASSLGPVTGEQYF. Based on the CDR3 plus reference TRBV5-4 and TRBJ2-5, the full variable domain is ETGVTQSPTHLIKTRGQQVTLRCSSQSGHNTVSWYQQALGQGPQFIFQYYREEENGRGNFPPRFSGLQFPNYSSELNVNALELDDSALYLCASSLGPVTGEQYFGPGTRLLVL.

CDR3 nucleotides: TGTGCCAGCAGCGGAGGGGCCAACAATCAGCCCCAGCATTTT. Translated: CASSGGANNQPQHF. This sequence joins TRBV28 and TRBJ1-5, with D possibly matching TRBD1 (5 bases). Germline assignment: CDR1 MDHEN and CDR2 SYDVKM. The CDR3 has 14 amino acids. The ends were cut back, 6 bases at V and 3 bases at J, with 12 bases in the middle.

The chain has TRBV6-1 and TRBJ1-1, with TRBD1 matching over 8 bases. The CDR3 runs 13 residues. V dropped 7 bases and J dropped 4; count of bases not matched to a gene: 5. Germline CDR1 MNHNS, CDR2 SASEGT. CDR3 in DNA: TGTGCCAGCACCCATACAGGGGGCACTGAAGCTTTCTTT. Amino acids: CASTHTGGTEAFF.